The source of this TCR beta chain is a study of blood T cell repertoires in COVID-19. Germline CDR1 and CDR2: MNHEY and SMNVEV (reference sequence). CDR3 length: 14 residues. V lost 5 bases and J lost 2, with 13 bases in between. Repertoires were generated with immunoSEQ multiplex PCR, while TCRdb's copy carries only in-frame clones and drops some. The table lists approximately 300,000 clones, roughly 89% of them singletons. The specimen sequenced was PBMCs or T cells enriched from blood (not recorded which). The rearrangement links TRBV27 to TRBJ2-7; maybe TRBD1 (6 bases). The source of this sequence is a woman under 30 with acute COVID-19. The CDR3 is CASSPVDRTYEQYF. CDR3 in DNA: TGTGCCAGCAGTCCGGTTGACAGGACCTACGAGCAGTACTTC.